Listed here is a single T cell receptor beta chain. The target antigen is unknown. This entry is derived from a study of CD8 T cells in ankylosing spondylitis. Broader study findings: Reported data indicate significant enrichment of disease-linked clones within matched ankylosing spondylitis synovial fluid. Characteristic of ankylosing spondylitis blood, it appeared, was a TCR beta motif comprising roughly 8 highly homologous variants.

TCRdb independently ran MiXCR on the 5' RACE reads; one entry per CDR3 protein. The table records about 840,000 distinct CDR3 sequences, 10% to 15% of them present only once. With V trimmed by 5 bases and J by 4 bases, 3 bases remained unmatched. Germline lookup yields CDR1 SGHTA and CDR2 FQGNSA. The CDR3 has 14 residues. The source of this sequence is a male donor with ankylosing spondylitis. V and J are TRBV7-2 and TRBJ1-2; 11 positions agree with TRBD1. The sample was blood, either unsorted or a sorted T cell fraction (not recorded which). CDR3 nucleotide sequence: TGTGCCAGCAGCAGAGGACAGGGGGCCTATGGCTACACCTTC. Translating gives CASSRGQGAYGYTF. The variable domain in full, with the rest retrieved from reference TRBV7-2 and TRBJ1-2, is GAGVSQSPSNKVTEKGKDVELRCDPISGHTALYWYRQSLGQGLEFLIYFQGNSAPDKSGLPSDRFSAERTGGSVSTLTIQRTQQEDSAVYLCASSRGQGAYGYTFGSGTRLTVV.